Detailed here is one TCR beta chain. The antigen is undetermined. The source of the sample is a study of cytomegalovirus exposure and HLA in healthy donors. The PCR ran on 60 Vbeta and 13 Jbeta primers. Some clones are missing from TCRdb's copy, which holds only in-frame ones; the method was immunoSEQ multiplex PCR. The repertoire holds over 200,000 clones, with around four fifths as singletons. Study-wide findings and caveats: The authors confirmed in vitro that a few CMV-associated chains were specific for CMV antigens. The investigators catalogued some 160 TCR beta chains as cytomegalovirus-associated.

This TCR came from a middle-aged woman in good health and CMV-seronegative. Sequencing was performed on PBMCs.

This CDR3 reads CASSLAGFTYEQYF. CDR3 nucleotides: TGCGCCAGCAGCTTAGCAGGGTTTACCTACGAGCAGTACTTC. V and J are TRBV5-1 and TRBJ2-7; D is possibly TRBD1 (5 bases). Per the germline V gene, CDR1 is SGHRS and CDR2 is YFSETQ. The CDR3 spans 14 residues. V was trimmed by 2 bases and J by 2 bases, leaving 11 bases between them.